This paragraph covers one TCR beta chain sequence. The target antigen is unknown. The donors were part of the validation cohort, which consisted of more than 90 subjects and was separate from the first cohort of 666 subjects. Between the trimmed V and J ends, which lost 3 bases and 11 bases, there was a span of 15 bases. The length of the CDR3 is 13 residues. Germline CDR1 and CDR2: SGDLS and YYNGEE. This sample was taken from a study of cytomegalovirus exposure and HLA in healthy donors. The study's findings and limits: Researchers reported that a few CMV-associated chains were confirmed in vitro as CMV antigen-specific. It was found in a later analysis that first-cohort TCR clusters tended to co-occur in the 130 or so validation repertoires. Overall, approximately 150 TCR beta chains were annotated as cytomegalovirus-associated.

TCRdb keeps only in-frame clones here, not all; method: immunoSEQ multiplex PCR. The repertoire includes 260,000 or so clones, 88% of them detected once, and about 0.9% sits in the top ten. This chain joins TRBV9 and TRBJ1-3; tentatively, D is TRBD1 (5 bases). The specimen sequenced was PBMCs. The TCR comes from a woman younger than 30 in good health and CMV-seronegative. As DNA, the CDR3 is TGTGCCAGCAGCGCATCGGGGGATCTCTCCATATATTTT. It specifies CASSASGDLSIYF.